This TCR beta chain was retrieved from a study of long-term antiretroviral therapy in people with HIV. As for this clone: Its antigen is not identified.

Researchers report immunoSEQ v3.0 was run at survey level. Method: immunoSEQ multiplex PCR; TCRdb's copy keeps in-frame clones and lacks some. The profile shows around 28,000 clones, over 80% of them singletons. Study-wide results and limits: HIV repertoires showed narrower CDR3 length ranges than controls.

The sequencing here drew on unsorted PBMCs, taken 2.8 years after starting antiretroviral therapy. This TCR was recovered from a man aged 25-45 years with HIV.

CDR3 bases: TGTGCCAGCAGTTTAAAGGGGGCGACGTCCAGGCTCTACGAGCAGTACTTC. It codes for CASSLKGATSRLYEQYF. The chain employs TRBV27 and TRBJ2-7, with 7 bases identical to TRBD1. Germline V CDR1 and CDR2: MNHEY, SMNVEV (reference sequence). The CDR3 sequence is 17 residues long. The junction had 13 bases not matched to a gene; V was cut back by 2 bases and J by 3 bases.